These 29 T cell receptor beta chains originate from one sample sequenced in a study of spatial heterogeneity in lung cancer. Time point noted: blood at routine non-recurrence follow-up after resection. TCRdb reanalysed the 5' RACE reads using MiXCR and keeps one entry per CDR3 protein. Of tens of thousands of distinct CDR3 sequences listed, 12% are singletons. This material consisted of PBMCs, taken at follow-up. These receptors were taken from a male donor with early-stage non-small cell lung cancer.

A word on this clonotype: A much more abundant neighbour one base away suggests this may be a read error. The J gene is TRBJ2-3, the V gene TRBV12-3 or TRBV12-4; D is perhaps TRBD2 (6 bases). Trimming took off 8 bases at V and 2 bases at J, with 14 bases between the two ends. The CDR3 has 14 residues. CDR3 sequence reads: CASLRAGHTDTQYF. The CDR3 DNA reads as TGTGCCAGCCTCCGGGCGGGGCACACAGATACGCAGTATTTT.

Note on this clonotype: At one end, the junction sequence differs from germline, possibly due to a read error. The chain couples TRBV7-2 to TRBJ2-3; D ambiguous. The CDR3 is made up of 13 amino acids. Germline V gene sequence: CDR1 SGHTA, CDR2 FQGNSA. This CDR3 reads CANSPSGTDTQYF. The CDR3 coding sequence is TGTGCCAACAGCCCCAGCGGCACAGATACGCAGTATTTT.

This clonotype was observed at least ten times. The J gene is TRBJ1-2, the V gene TRBV29-1; the D gene is possibly TRBD1 (5 bases). The CDR3 has 20 residues. V shed 1 base and J shed 7 bases, with 34 bases lying between them. Germline values: CDR1 SQVTM, CDR2 ANQGSEA. The CDR3 nucleotides are TGCAGCGTTGAAGCGGGACCATCTACCATCTCCCTCCGGGGCCTGAGTGGCTACACCTTC. Translating it yields CSVEAGPSTISLRGLSGYTF.

The rearrangement uses TRBV5-1 and TRBJ2-1; D perhaps matches TRBD1 (6 bases). V was shortened by 4 bases and J by 2 bases, with 16 bases between the two germline ends. CDR3 length: 16 residues. CDR1 and CDR2 from the germline V gene are SGHRS and YFSETQ. In DNA, the CDR3 is TGCGCCAGCAGCACAGGGAATAGCCTCCCCTACAATGAGCAGTTCTTC. It specifies CASSTGNSLPYNEQFF.

This clonotype was seen ten or more times. The J gene is TRBJ1-5, the V gene TRBV10-3; D is undetermined. This CDR3 has 14 residues. CDR1 ENHRY and CDR2 SYGVKD come from the germline V gene. V dropped 3 bases and J dropped 7 bases, with 13 bases sitting between them. The CDR3 DNA follows: TGTGCCATCAGTGACCCTACACGCGGACAGCCCCAGCATTTT. Its translation is CAISDPTRGQPQHF.

This clonotype was seen many times. For the CDR3, the DNA is TGTGCCAGCAGTTTAGTGACAGGGATTAATTCACCCCTCCACTTT. Its protein product is CASSLVTGINSPLHF. The V gene is TRBV12-3 or TRBV12-4, the J gene TRBJ1-6; TRBD1 matches 7 bases. The CDR3 is made up of 15 amino acids. V lost 1 base and J lost 6; bases outside the gene matches: 3.

Many counts were recorded for this clonotype. V is TRBV7-9 and J is TRBJ1-3; unclear D gene. Germline values: CDR1 SEHNR, CDR2 FQNEAQ (reference sequence). Between the trimmed V and J ends, which lost 1 base and 0 bases, there was a span of 13 bases. The CDR3 contains 17 residues. CDR3 sequence reads: CASSLVPGRISGNTIYF. The DNA for the CDR3 is TGTGCCAGCAGCTTAGTACCAGGTCGGATCTCTGGAAACACCATATATTTT.

This clonotype was seen only a few times. This rearrangement joins TRBV29-1 to TRBJ2-2; a possible D gene is TRBD1 (6 bases). Deletions cut 7 bases from V and 6 bases from J, with 12 bases between. The CDR3 is 12 amino acids. From germline, CDR1 is SQVTM and CDR2 ANQGSEA. The CDR3 spells CSAEGVSGELFF. CDR3 bases: TGCAGCGCCGAGGGGGTATCCGGGGAGCTGTTTTTT.

In this sample, this clonotype turned up a few times. This CDR3 is CASSVSGSGEQYF. In DNA form, the CDR3 reads TGTGCCAGCAGCGTAAGCGGGAGTGGGGAGCAGTACTTC. The rearrangement uses TRBV7-6 and TRBJ2-7, with 8 bases matching TRBD2. J was trimmed by 7 bases and V by 5 bases; bases with no gene match: 7. This CDR3 contains 13 residues. Germline lookup yields CDR1 SGHVS and CDR2 FNYEAQ.

This clonotype turned up a few times. The chain combines TRBV9 with TRBJ2-3, with 10 bases fitting TRBD2. CDR1 and CDR2 (germline): SGDLS, YYNGEE. The CDR3 spans 15 residues. With 1 base clipped from V and 2 bases from J, the junction kept 1 base outside the gene matches. The CDR3 DNA follows: TGTGCCAGCAGCGTAACTAGCGGGGCCACAGATACGCAGTATTTT. Translated: CASSVTSGATDTQYF.

This clonotype was detected many times. The chain couples TRBV4-3 to TRBJ2-7; 8 positions agree with TRBD1. The V gene end was trimmed by 6 bases and the J gene end by 2 bases; junction bases not matched to a gene: 9. Germline lookup yields CDR1 LGHNA and CDR2 YSLEER. This CDR3 is 15 amino acids long. The CDR3 sequence is CASSQNRDRTYEQYF. In DNA, the CDR3 is TGCGCCAGCAGTCAGAACCGGGACAGGACCTACGAGCAGTACTTC.

There are a few counts of this clonotype. This rearrangement joins TRBV20-1 to TRBJ2-7, with TRBD2 matching 8 bases. The CDR3 runs 12 residues. Unmatched junction bases numbered 4, after V lost 6 bases and J lost 3 bases. CDR1 is DFQATT and CDR2 is SNEGSKA in the germline V gene (reference sequence). CDR3 nucleotide sequence: TGCAGTGCCCGCACTAGCGGCTACGAGCAGTACTTC. It translates to CSARTSGYEQYF.

This clonotype was detected ten times or more. The J gene is TRBJ2-7, the V gene TRBV12-3 or TRBV12-4, with D perhaps matching TRBD1 or TRBD2 (5 bases each). V dropped 1 base and J dropped 4 bases, with 20 bases sitting between them. The length of the CDR3 is 17 residues. The CDR3 nucleotides read TGTGCCAGCAGTTTAGAGAGAATCCAGGGAGAGGCGTACGAGCAGTACTTC. Protein sequence: CASSLERIQGEAYEQYF.

This clonotype came up a few times. The chain combines TRBV6-4 with TRBJ2-3, with unresolved D. The CDR3 loop spans 9 amino acids. Between the trimmed V and J ends, which lost 4 bases and 9 bases, there was a span of 2 bases. Germline assignment: CDR1 MRHNA and CDR2 SNTAGT. CDR3 nucleotides: TGTGCCAGCAGTGGAACGCAGTATTTT. This gives the protein CASSGTQYF.

The chain couples TRBV20-1 to TRBJ2-1; no definite D call. Germline lookup yields CDR1 DFQATT and CDR2 SNEGSKA (reference sequence). Trimming shortened V by 5 bases and J by 10 bases, and 9 bases separated the two germline ends. This CDR3 is built from 10 residues. CDR3 bases: TGCAGTGCTTGCAAGGAGGAGCAGTTCTTC. This gives the protein CSACKEEQFF.

The rearrangement joins TRBV27 to TRBJ1-1; no reliable D call. The CDR3 has 15 residues. Trimming stripped 7 bases from V and 0 bases from J, with 15 bases between. Germline CDR1 MNHEY, CDR2 SMNVEV (reference sequence). For the CDR3, the DNA is TGTGCCAGCAACCCTAGCGGGGTGATGAACACTGAAGCTTTCTTT. Translated, it gives CASNPSGVMNTEAFF.

The chain has TRBV3-1 and TRBJ1-1; 7 nucleotides line up with TRBD1. CDR1 LGHDT and CDR2 YNNKEL come from the germline V gene (reference sequence). V trimming: 0 bases; J trimming: 1 base; junction bases outside the gene matches: 5. The CDR3 contains 16 residues. CDR3 nucleotide sequence: TGTGCCAGCAGCCAAGATTGGGCAGGGGGGAACACTGAAGCTTTCTTT. It translates to CASSQDWAGGNTEAFF. The full variable domain, its missing parts supplied by reference TRBV3-1 and TRBJ1-1, is DTAVSQTPKYLVTQMGNDKSIKCEQNLGHDTMYWYKQDSKKFLKIMFSYNNKELIINETVPNRFSPKSPDKAHLNLHINSLELGDSAVYFCASSQDWAGGNTEAFFGQGTRLTVV.

The V call is TRBV5-1, the J call TRBJ1-1, with 7 bases identical to TRBD1. The CDR3 runs 14 residues. With 4 bases clipped from V and 2 bases from J, the junction kept 5 bases outside the gene matches. Germline CDR1 reads SGHRS; CDR2 reads YFSETQ. CDR3 loop: CASSPGQRNTEAFF. The CDR3 DNA is TGCGCCAGCAGCCCGGGACAGCGTAACACTGAAGCTTTCTTT.

This chain connects TRBV30 to TRBJ1-2; D is undetermined. V gave up 6 bases and J gave up 8 bases, with 22 bases separating them. Germline V gives CDR1 GTSNPN, CDR2 SVGIG (reference sequence). This CDR3 has 14 residues. CDR3 sequence reads: CACAVLFITAGYTF. CDR3 bases: TGTGCCTGCGCCGTGCTCTTCATCACCGCAGGCTACACCTTC. The variable domain in full, with the rest retrieved from reference TRBV30 and TRBJ1-2, is SQTIHQWPATLVQPVGSPLSLECTVEGTSNPNLYWYRQAAGRGLQLLFYSVGIGQISSEVPQNLSASRPQDRQFILSSKKLLLSDSGFYLCACAVLFITAGYTFGSGTRLTVV.

The gene calls are TRBV7-2 and TRBJ2-3; TRBD2 matches at 10 bases. In germline, CDR1 is SGHTA, CDR2 FQGNSA. This CDR3 is 17 amino acids long. Trimming removed 5 bases from V and 6 bases from J; junction bases left unmatched: 14. The CDR3 is CASSPIGLAGAPDTQYF. In DNA, the CDR3 is TGTGCCAGCAGCCCTATTGGGCTAGCGGGAGCTCCCGATACGCAGTATTTT. Combining the CDR3 with reference TRBV7-2 and TRBJ2-3 gives the whole variable domain GAGVSQSPSNKVTEKGKDVELRCDPISGHTALYWYRQSLGQGLEFLIYFQGNSAPDKSGLPSDRFSAERTGGSVSTLTIQRTQQEDSAVYLCASSPIGLAGAPDTQYFGPGTRLTVL.

V is TRBV20-1 and J is TRBJ2-7; D gene ambiguous. V dropped 0 bases and J dropped 5 bases, with 11 bases sitting between them. Germline V gene data show CDR1 as DFQATT and CDR2 as SNEGSKA (reference sequence). The CDR3 has 13 amino acids. In DNA form, the CDR3 reads TGCAGTGCTAGAGACTCTACAGCTAACGAGCAGTACTTC. The encoded protein is CSARDSTANEQYF.

This clonotype was seen repeatedly, ten times or more. The chain joins TRBV11-1 to TRBJ1-1; maybe TRBD1 (5 bases). Deletions cut 5 bases from V and 0 bases from J, with 7 bases between. The CDR3 is made up of 13 amino acids. CDR1 SGHAT and CDR2 FQDESV come from the germline V gene (reference sequence). The CDR3 sequence: CASSTGLNTEAFF. In DNA form, the CDR3 reads TGTGCCAGCAGCACAGGCCTGAACACTGAAGCTTTCTTT.

This clonotype was detected a few times. The J gene is TRBJ1-1, the V gene TRBV12-3 or TRBV12-4, with TRBD1 identical over 12 bases. Unmatched junction bases numbered 8, after V lost 5 bases and J lost 7 bases. The CDR3 has 15 amino acids. The CDR3 DNA follows: TGTGCCAGCAGTCCTTACCGGGACAGGGGGCATGAAGCTTTCTTT. Translation: CASSPYRDRGHEAFF.

The rearrangement uses TRBV5-1 and TRBJ1-4; weak D call: TRBD1 (5 bases). The CDR3 consists of 15 residues. V dropped 0 bases and J dropped 2 bases, with 8 bases sitting between them. Per germline, CDR1 SGHRS and CDR2 YFSETQ. In DNA, the CDR3 is TGCGCCAGCAGCTTGGCGGGGGTTACTAATGAAAAACTGTTTTTT. As protein: CASSLAGVTNEKLFF. The whole variable domain, remainder taken from reference TRBV5-1 and TRBJ1-4, is KAGVTQTPRYLIKTRGQQVTLSCSPISGHRSVSWYQQTPGQGLQFLFEYFSETQRNKGNFPGRFSGRQFSNSRSEMNVSTLELGDSALYLCASSLAGVTNEKLFFGSGTQLSVL.

This clonotype was counted a few times. V is TRBV15 and J is TRBJ1-1, with 7 bases matching TRBD1. Per germline, CDR1 LNHNV and CDR2 YYDKDF (reference sequence). V lost 3 bases to trimming and J lost 0 bases; unmatched junction nucleotides: 4. The length of the CDR3 is 15 residues. The CDR3 region is CATSRTTGLNTEAFF. The CDR3 bases are TGTGCCACCAGCAGGACGACAGGGTTGAACACTGAAGCTTTCTTT. Full variable domain (outside the CDR3, taken from reference TRBV15 and TRBJ1-1): DAMVIQNPRYQVTQFGKPVTLSCSQTLNHNVMYWYQQKSSQAPKLLFHYYDKDFNNEADTPDNFQSRRPNTSFCFLDIRSPGLGDTAMYLCATSRTTGLNTEAFFGQGTRLTVV.

At least ten counts were recorded for this clonotype. This chain connects TRBV20-1 to TRBJ2-1; possibly TRBD1 or TRBD2 for D (5 bases each). Germline V gene sequence: CDR1 DFQATT, CDR2 SNEGSKA (reference sequence). The CDR3 has 16 amino acids. Deletions cut 6 bases from V and 0 bases from J, with 18 bases between. The CDR3 nucleotides are TGCAGTGCCATCTCACGGAAGGGACCCTCCTACAATGAGCAGTTCTTC. Its protein product is CSAISRKGPSYNEQFF.

This clonotype has ten or more counts. The chain has TRBV29-1 and TRBJ2-7; D unclear. The V end lost 5 bases, the J end lost 2 bases, and 16 bases lay between the germline ends. CDR1 SQVTM and CDR2 ANQGSEA come from the germline V gene. The CDR3 covers 14 residues. The CDR3 region has the DNA TGCAGCGTTTCCGGGCACCTCCCCCCCTACGAGCAGTACTTC. Translating gives CSVSGHLPPYEQYF.

A few counts support this clonotype. The V and J genes are TRBV19 and TRBJ2-1, with 7 bases fitting TRBD1. CDR3 size: 12 residues. Germline-derived CDR1 and CDR2 are LNHDA and SQIVND (reference sequence). The junction had 2 bases not matched to a gene; V was cut back by 5 bases and J by 7 bases. For the CDR3, the DNA is TGTGCCAGTAGTCGACAGGGTAATGAGCAGTTCTTC. Translated, it gives CASSRQGNEQFF.

This clonotype is labeled as medium-sized. The chain uses TRBV12-3 or TRBV12-4 and TRBJ1-1; no reliable D call. Trimming removed 5 bases from V and 5 bases from J, with 9 bases in between. The CDR3 extends over 12 amino acids. The CDR3 loop reads CASSPRATEAFF. The CDR3 bases are TGTGCCAGCAGTCCTCGGGCTACTGAAGCTTTCTTT.